A single sample gave rise to the 5 T cell receptor beta chains below, sequenced in a study of blood T cell repertoires in COVID-19. Sequenced by immunoSEQ multiplex PCR; TCRdb stores in-frame clones only, minus some. Counted here are about 270,000 clones, about 89% occurring once; the ten biggest clones make up around 2.4%. The sequenced sample consisted of PBMCs or T cells enriched from blood (not recorded which). Receptors were obtained from a young woman who had recovered from COVID-19.

The V gene is TRBV6-6, the J gene TRBJ1-5; 12 nucleotides match TRBD1. The germline V gene has CDR1 MNHNY and CDR2 SVGAGI (reference sequence). The CDR3 totals 14 residues. J was trimmed by 9 bases and V by 3 bases; bases with no gene match: 3. For the CDR3, the DNA is TGTGCCAGCAGTTATCCGGGACAGGGGGCGCCCCAGCATTTT. Translated: CASSYPGQGAPQHF.

The V and J genes are TRBV27 and TRBJ2-5, with 8 bases identical to TRBD2. V lost 3 bases and J lost 1; bases outside the gene matches: 4. There are 15 residues in the CDR3. The germline V gene has CDR1 MNHEY and CDR2 SMNVEV (reference sequence). The CDR3 reads CASSLAAGAQETQYF. In nucleotides, the CDR3 is TGTGCCAGCAGTTTGGCAGCGGGGGCCCAAGAGACCCAGTACTTC.

J is TRBJ2-1 and V is TRBV6-1; D possibly corresponds to TRBD2 (5 bases). The germline V gene has CDR1 MNHNS and CDR2 SASEGT. Trimming took 5 bases from V and 10 from J, leaving 18 bases between them. This CDR3 comprises 14 residues. Here the CDR3 DNA reads TGTGCCAGCAGTCGGACTCACGGGGTGGAAGAGCAGTTCTTC. Protein sequence: CASSRTHGVEEQFF.

The chain couples TRBV18 to TRBJ2-1; D might be TRBD2 (5 bases). The germline V and J ends were trimmed by 6 bases and 5 bases, with 14 bases remaining between them. CDR1 KGHSH and CDR2 LQKENI come from the germline V gene. The CDR3 loop spans 14 amino acids. The CDR3 reads CASSGLLVNNEQFF. The DNA of the CDR3 is TGTGCCAGCTCTGGGCTACTAGTGAACAATGAGCAGTTCTTC. Full variable domain (remainder filled in from reference TRBV18 and TRBJ2-1): NAGVMQNPRHLVRRRGQEARLRCSPMKGHSHVYWYRQLPEEGLKFMVYLQKENIIDESGMPKERFSAEFPKEGPSILRIQQVVRGDSAAYFCASSGLLVNNEQFFGPGTRLTVL.

V gene TRBV3-1 (or the pseudogene TRBV3-2) combines with J gene TRBJ2-1; D perhaps matches TRBD2 (6 bases). V lost 0 bases and J lost 6, with 12 bases in between. The CDR3 totals 15 residues. The germline V gene has CDR1 LGHDT and CDR2 YNNKEL (reference sequence). The CDR3 loop is CASSQDPGRLNEQFF. CDR3 bases: TGTGCCAGCAGCCAAGACCCCGGGAGACTCAATGAGCAGTTCTTC.